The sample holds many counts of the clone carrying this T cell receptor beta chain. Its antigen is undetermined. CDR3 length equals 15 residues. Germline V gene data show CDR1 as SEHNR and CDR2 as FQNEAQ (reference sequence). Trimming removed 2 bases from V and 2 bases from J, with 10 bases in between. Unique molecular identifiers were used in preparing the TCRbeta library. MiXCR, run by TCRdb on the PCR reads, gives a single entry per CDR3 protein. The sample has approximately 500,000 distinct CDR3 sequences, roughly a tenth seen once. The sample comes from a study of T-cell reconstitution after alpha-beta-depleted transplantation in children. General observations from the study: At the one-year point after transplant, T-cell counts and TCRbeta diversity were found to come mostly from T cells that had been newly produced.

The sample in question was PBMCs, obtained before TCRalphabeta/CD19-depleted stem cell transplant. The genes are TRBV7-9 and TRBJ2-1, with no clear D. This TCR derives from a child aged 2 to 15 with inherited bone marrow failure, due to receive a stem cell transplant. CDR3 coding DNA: TGTGCCAGCAGCTTACGGCTAGACCCCTACAATGAGCAGTTCTTC. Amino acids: CASSLRLDPYNEQFF.